What follows are 32 T cell receptor beta chains derived from one specimen sequenced in a study of radiotherapy plus CTLA-4 blockade in lung cancer. Produced via immunoSEQ multiplex PCR; TCRdb's table is partial and in-frame only. In the table there are around 37,000 clones, around 75% of which are singletons. Here the sequenced sample was peripheral blood, taken from a patient treated with radiotherapy plus ipilimumab. Receptor source: a human donor with non-small cell lung cancer that progressed on radiotherapy plus ipilimumab.

The rearrangement joins TRBV14 to TRBJ2-7; D is tentatively TRBD1 or TRBD2 (6 bases each). V shed 3 bases and J shed 0 bases, with 12 bases lying between them. Looked up from germline, CDR1 is SGHDN and CDR2 is FVKESK. The CDR3 covers 15 residues. The CDR3 sequence is CASSQRGANSYEQYF. The CDR3 DNA follows: TGTGCCAGCAGCCAGAGGGGGGCGAACTCCTACGAGCAGTACTTC.

The chain employs TRBV4-1 and TRBJ1-3, with a possible D match to TRBD1 (6 bases). Germline CDR1 MGHRA, CDR2 YSYEKL. This CDR3 region has 15 residues. V lost 4 bases and J lost 6, with 16 bases in between. In nucleotides, the CDR3 is TGCGCCAGCAGCCTGGTCGAGGGGGTTGAAAACACCATATATTTT. Protein: CASSLVEGVENTIYF.

V usage is TRBV18 and J usage is TRBJ2-7; unclear D gene. V lost 3 bases and J lost 4, with 10 bases in between. This CDR3 is built from 13 residues. Per the germline V gene, CDR1 is KGHSH and CDR2 is LQKENI. CDR3 DNA: TGTGCCAGCTCACCTTCCAAGGAGTACGAGCAGTACTTC. Translated: CASSPSKEYEQYF.

J is TRBJ2-7 and V is TRBV4-2, with TRBD2 identical over 9 bases. The J segment lost 1 base and the V segment lost 1 base, leaving 8 bases of the junction unmatched. The CDR3 loop spans 17 amino acids. Germline V CDR1 and CDR2: LGHNA, YNFKEQ. The CDR3: CASSQALAGSFSYEQYF. The DNA for the CDR3 is TGTGCCAGCAGCCAAGCCCTAGCGGGGTCGTTTTCCTACGAGCAGTACTTC.

The V gene is TRBV9, the J gene TRBJ1-3; D remains unclear. CDR1 SGDLS and CDR2 YYNGEE come from the germline V gene. Trimming removed 2 bases from V and 1 base from J, with 16 bases in between. The CDR3 is 17 residues long. CDR3 DNA: TGTGCCAGCAGCGTGTATGCAGGAAAGGGTTCTGGAAACACCATATATTTT. Residues: CASSVYAGKGSGNTIYF.

The chain joins TRBV6-4 to TRBJ1-2; D is perhaps TRBD1 (5 bases). CDR1 and CDR2 from the germline V gene are MRHNA and SNTAGT. Trimming took off 5 bases at V and 5 bases at J, with 12 bases between the two ends. The CDR3 spans 13 residues. The CDR3 loop reads CASSLGPGYGYTF. CDR3 bases: TGTGCCAGCAGTCTGGGACCGGGATATGGCTACACCTTC.

V is TRBV27 and J is TRBJ2-7; 7 bases map to TRBD2. J gave up 5 bases and V 8 bases, and 3 bases lay outside the gene matches. Germline values: CDR1 MNHEY, CDR2 SMNVEV (reference sequence). This CDR3 spans 11 amino acids. In DNA, the CDR3 is TGTGCCAGCGGGAGGGCCGACGAGCAGTACTTC. This sequence encodes CASGRADEQYF.

In this sample, this clone turned up a few times. The rearrangement uses TRBV4-3 and TRBJ2-7; 9 bases agree with TRBD1. V lost 4 bases to trimming and J lost 4 bases; unmatched junction nucleotides: 8. This CDR3 has 15 residues. Germline V lookup: CDR1 LGHNA, CDR2 YSLEER. CDR3 nucleotide sequence: TGCGCCAGCAGCCCGGGGACAGGGTCTAGGTACGAGCAGTACTTC. It is translated as CASSPGTGSRYEQYF.

The V call is TRBV19, the J call TRBJ2-1; 10 bases line up with TRBD2. Germline CDR1 reads LNHDA; CDR2 reads SQIVND (reference sequence). V trimming: 4 bases; J trimming: 2 bases; junction bases outside the gene matches: 2. The CDR3 sequence is 15 residues long. DNA for the CDR3: TGTGCCAGTAGTAGAGCGGGGGGGCCCTACAATGAGCAGTTCTTC. Its translation is CASSRAGGPYNEQFF.

The CDR3 here is CASSRDFTDTQYF. CDR3 DNA sequence: TGTGCCAGCAGCCGGGACTTCACAGATACGCAGTATTTT. J is TRBJ2-3 and V is TRBV6-6, with TRBD2 as a possible D gene (6 bases). Trimming took 6 bases from V and 2 from J, leaving 9 bases between them. The CDR3 covers 13 residues. Germline V gene lookup returns CDR1 MNHNY and CDR2 SVGAGI (reference sequence).

The chain uses TRBV5-1 and TRBJ2-3; 9 nucleotides align to TRBD1. Germline V gene data show CDR1 as SGHRS and CDR2 as YFSETQ. V was pared by 2 bases and J by 2 bases, with 3 bases of the junction left unmatched. The CDR3 spans 15 residues. CDR3 in DNA: TGCGCCAGCAGCTTACAGGGGGCCCCCACAGATACGCAGTATTTT. Its protein product is CASSLQGAPTDTQYF.

The rearrangement joins TRBV6-8 to TRBJ1-5; D is ambiguous. The CDR3 is made up of 15 amino acids. The ends were cut back, 2 bases at V and 2 bases at J, with 10 bases in the middle. In germline, CDR1 is MNHGY, CDR2 SAAAGT. The CDR3: CASSYGAEGNQPQHF. The CDR3 coding sequence is TGTGCCAGCAGTTACGGAGCGGAGGGCAATCAGCCCCAGCATTTT.

Here the CDR3 DNA reads TGCGCCAGCAGCTTGGAAGGGCGCAATCAGCCCCAGCATTTT. Its protein product is CASSLEGRNQPQHF. The chain uses TRBV5-1 and TRBJ1-5; D is unclear. V gave up 0 bases and J gave up 2 bases, with 6 bases separating them. The CDR3 has 14 amino acids. CDR1 and CDR2 from the germline V gene are SGHRS and YFSETQ.

This chain joins TRBV15 and TRBJ2-7; D possibly corresponds to TRBD2 (6 bases). V lost 0 bases, J lost 2 bases, and 8 bases lay in between. CDR3 length: 14 residues. Germline CDR1 is LNHNV and CDR2 is YYDKDF (reference sequence). DNA for the CDR3: TGTGCCACCAGCAGAGATCGGGGGACCTACGAGCAGTACTTC. Translation gives CATSRDRGTYEQYF.

The gene calls are TRBV9 and TRBJ2-4; D unresolved. The V gene's germline CDR1 is SGDLS and CDR2 YYNGEE. The CDR3 runs to 14 residues. With 2 bases removed from V and 3 bases from J, the gap between germline ends came to 9 bases. This CDR3 is CASSVGFSKNIQYF. The CDR3 region has the DNA TGTGCCAGCAGCGTGGGGTTTAGCAAAAACATTCAGTACTTC.

The genes are TRBV6-6 and TRBJ2-1, with a tentative D call TRBD2 (5 bases). CDR1 and CDR2 (germline): MNHNY, SVGAGI (reference sequence). The CDR3 is made up of 16 amino acids. V gave up 7 bases and J gave up 0 bases, with 16 bases separating them. In DNA, the CDR3 is TGTGCCAGCACCCCTTCCCTCGGGGTCTCCTACAATGAGCAGTTCTTC. Its translation is CASTPSLGVSYNEQFF.

This clone was found once. The V gene is TRBV5-4, the J gene TRBJ1-2; 7 nucleotides agree with TRBD1. The CDR3 length is 15 residues. Germline V lookup: CDR1 SGHNT, CDR2 YYREEE (reference sequence). V lost 0 bases to trimming and J lost 1 base; unmatched junction nucleotides: 3. CDR3 region: CASSLGDRVNYGYTF. CDR3 sequence (DNA): TGTGCCAGCAGCTTGGGGGACAGAGTTAACTATGGCTACACCTTC. The whole variable domain, remainder taken from reference TRBV5-4 and TRBJ1-2, is ETGVTQSPTHLIKTRGQQVTLRCSSQSGHNTVSWYQQALGQGPQFIFQYYREEENGRGNFPPRFSGLQFPNYSSELNVNALELDDSALYLCASSLGDRVNYGYTFGSGTRLTVV.

The chain has TRBV5-1 and TRBJ2-7; tentatively, D is TRBD2 (6 bases). The CDR3 loop spans 14 amino acids. Germline V gene sequence: CDR1 SGHRS, CDR2 YFSETQ. Trimming cost V 5 bases and J 0 bases, with 12 bases left between them. CDR3 amino acids: CASRGGATSYEQYF. CDR3 nucleotide sequence: TGCGCCAGCAGAGGAGGGGCTACCTCCTACGAGCAGTACTTC.

CDR3 sequence reads: CASSTLERDTEAFF. CDR3 nucleotide sequence: TGTGCCAGCAGTACCCTTGAGAGGGACACTGAAGCTTTCTTT. The rearrangement uses TRBV6-5 and TRBJ1-1, with D hard to call. This CDR3 has 14 residues. V lost 5 bases and J 3 bases, leaving 13 bases between the germline ends. From germline, CDR1 is MNHEY and CDR2 SVGAGI.

The chain has TRBV2 and TRBJ2-1; 7 bases line up with TRBD2. Unmatched junction bases numbered 11, after V lost 8 bases and J lost 4 bases. Looked up from germline, CDR1 is SNHLY and CDR2 is FYNNEI. This CDR3 spans 15 amino acids. The DNA of the CDR3 is TGTGCCAGCGGATGGGGGGGTTCCCGATACAATGAGCAGTTCTTC. It translates to CASGWGGSRYNEQFF.

This chain uses TRBV10-3 with TRBJ2-1; TRBD2 aligns across 7 bases. The V and J ends lost 2 bases and 3 bases, in that order; junction bases with no gene match: 1. Germline V gene sequence: CDR1 ENHRY, CDR2 SYGVKD. The CDR3 contains 14 residues. As DNA, the CDR3 is TGTGCCATCAGTGAGGGGGGGGGCTACAATGAGCAGTTCTTC. Protein sequence: CAISEGGGYNEQFF.

The CDR3 region has the DNA TGTGCCAGCAGCATGGGGGCAGTGAGCCAAGAGACCCAGTACTTC. This gives the protein CASSMGAVSQETQYF. The chain links TRBV5-5 to TRBJ2-5, with TRBD1 as a possible D gene (6 bases). Per germline, CDR1 SGHKS and CDR2 YYEKEE (reference sequence). The V end lost 4 bases, the J end lost 1 base, and 14 bases lay between the germline ends. This CDR3 is 15 amino acids long.

The rearrangement uses TRBV11-2 and TRBJ2-7, with TRBD2 identical over 8 bases. Germline CDR1 is SGHAT and CDR2 is FQNNGV. The V gene end was trimmed by 5 bases and the J gene end by 3 bases; junction bases not matched to a gene: 6. The CDR3 is 14 residues long. The CDR3 DNA reads as TGTGCCAGCAGCCGCCTCGGGGGGGGCTACGAGCAGTACTTC. This gives the protein CASSRLGGGYEQYF.

V usage is TRBV19 and J usage is TRBJ2-7; D is perhaps TRBD1 (6 bases). V was clipped by 3 bases and J by 1 base, with 10 bases between them. CDR1 LNHDA and CDR2 SQIVND come from the germline V gene (reference sequence). This CDR3 region has 14 residues. The CDR3 DNA is TGTGCCAGTAGTATGGTTGGGACATCCTACGAGCAGTACTTC. Protein product: CASSMVGTSYEQYF.

This clone has only a few counts. The chain uses TRBV5-4 and TRBJ1-2, with 7 bases lining up with TRBD1. The CDR3 covers 14 residues. The trim removed 0 bases at V and 1 base at J, leaving 0 bases unmatched. In germline, CDR1 is SGHNT, CDR2 YYREEE (reference sequence). The CDR3 DNA sequence: TGTGCCAGCAGCTTGGGACAGGGTAACTATGGCTACACCTTC. It is translated as CASSLGQGNYGYTF. Based on the CDR3 plus reference TRBV5-4 and TRBJ1-2, the full variable domain is ETGVTQSPTHLIKTRGQQVTLRCSSQSGHNTVSWYQQALGQGPQFIFQYYREEENGRGNFPPRFSGLQFPNYSSELNVNALELDDSALYLCASSLGQGNYGYTFGSGTRLTVV.

This clone has a handful of counts. The gene calls are TRBV19 and TRBJ1-6, with a possible D match to TRBD1 (6 bases). The V and J ends lost 4 bases and 5 bases respectively, with 9 bases between them. The germline V gene has CDR1 LNHDA and CDR2 SQIVND (reference sequence). The CDR3 is 14 residues long. The CDR3 spells CASSTGQNNSPLHF. The DNA of the CDR3 is TGTGCCAGTAGTACTGGACAGAATAATTCACCCCTCCACTTT.

The V and J genes are TRBV7-2 and TRBJ2-5, with 9 bases fitting TRBD1. The CDR3 spans 14 residues. Germline CDR1 and CDR2: SGHTA and FQGNSA. After removal of 5 bases from V and 9 bases from J, the junction contained 10 bases not matched to a gene. CDR3 DNA: TGTGCCAGCAGCACCCGGGACAGGGCGTCGGCCCAGTACTTC. The encoded protein is CASSTRDRASAQYF.

This clone was seen a single time. The V call is TRBV9, the J call TRBJ2-3; 9 bases are a match to TRBD2. The ends lost 4 bases at V and 6 bases at J; junction bases unmatched: 9. CDR3 length: 15 residues. Per germline, CDR1 SGDLS and CDR2 YYNGEE. The CDR3 here is CASSQRGDQFDTQYF. CDR3 nucleotides: TGTGCCAGCAGCCAGCGGGGGGACCAATTTGATACGCAGTATTTT.

The rearrangement links TRBV19 to TRBJ1-1; D gene ambiguous. CDR1 is LNHDA, CDR2 SQIVND, per germline (reference sequence). This CDR3 is built from 13 residues. V was shortened by 3 bases and J by 0 bases, with 5 bases between the two germline ends. CDR3 DNA sequence: TGTGCCAGTAGTATGACGGTGAACACTGAAGCTTTCTTT. Protein product: CASSMTVNTEAFF.

The chain recombines TRBV18 with TRBJ2-2, with TRBD1 matching over 9 bases. The CDR3 covers 17 residues. Germline lookup yields CDR1 KGHSH and CDR2 LQKENI. J lost 1 base, V lost 6 bases, and 9 bases had no gene match. CDR3 coding DNA: TGTGCCAGCTCTACCTTGAGGGGACAGGGGAACACCGGGGAGCTGTTTTTT. It encodes CASSTLRGQGNTGELFF.

This chain uses TRBV6-5 with TRBJ2-5; 12 nucleotides agree with TRBD2. CDR1 is MNHEY, CDR2 SVGAGI, per germline. This CDR3 contains 15 residues. V was pared by 2 bases and J by 3 bases, with 1 base of the junction left unmatched. CDR3 protein: CASSYRLAGEETQYF. In nucleotides, the CDR3 is TGTGCCAGCAGTTACAGACTAGCGGGAGAAGAGACCCAGTACTTC.

V usage is TRBV4-1 and J usage is TRBJ2-5, with D unresolved. The CDR3 runs to 14 residues. Germline V lookup: CDR1 MGHRA, CDR2 YSYEKL. The V end lost 0 bases, the J end lost 1 base, and 6 bases lay between the germline ends. This chain's CDR3 is CASSQDVVQETQYF. CDR3 in DNA: TGCGCCAGCAGCCAAGATGTCGTCCAAGAGACCCAGTACTTC.